The clone carrying this T cell receptor (beta chain) was counted only a few times. As yet, its antigen is unknown. The sample is drawn from a study of early T cells in non-severe SARS-CoV-2 infection. General study results and limits: Private and CD4 specificities were missed by VDJdb matching, skewed to anti-spike CD8.

This CDR3 is built from 14 residues. Germline V gives CDR1 SGDLS, CDR2 YYNGEE. V gave up 0 bases and J gave up 1 base, with 8 bases separating them. Unique molecular identifier tags were affixed to discrete cDNA molecules. MiXCR, run by TCRdb on the 5' RACE reads, gives a single entry per CDR3 protein. The sample records around 60,000 distinct CDR3 sequences, 12% being singletons. This clonotype was sampled from an adult who was a healthcare worker with PCR-confirmed SARS-CoV-2 infection or an uninfected control (not recorded which). V is TRBV9 and J is TRBJ2-7; D call uncertain. The specimen sequenced was whole blood. The CDR3 spells CASSVDGRSYEQYF. The CDR3 coding sequence is TGTGCCAGCAGCGTAGACGGGCGTTCCTACGAGCAGTACTTC.